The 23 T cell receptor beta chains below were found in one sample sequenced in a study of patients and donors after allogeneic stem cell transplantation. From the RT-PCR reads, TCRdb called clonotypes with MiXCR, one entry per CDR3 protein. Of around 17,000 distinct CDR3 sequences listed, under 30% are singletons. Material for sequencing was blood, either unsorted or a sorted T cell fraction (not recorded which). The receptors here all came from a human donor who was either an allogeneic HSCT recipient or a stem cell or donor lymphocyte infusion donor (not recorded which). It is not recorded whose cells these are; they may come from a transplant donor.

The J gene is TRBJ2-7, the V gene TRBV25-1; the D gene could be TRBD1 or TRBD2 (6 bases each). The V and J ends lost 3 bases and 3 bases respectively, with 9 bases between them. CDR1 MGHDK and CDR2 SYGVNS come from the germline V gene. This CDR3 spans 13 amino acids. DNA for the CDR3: TGTGCCAGCAGTGAGGAGGGGGGCTACGAGCAGTACTTC. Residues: CASSEEGGYEQYF.

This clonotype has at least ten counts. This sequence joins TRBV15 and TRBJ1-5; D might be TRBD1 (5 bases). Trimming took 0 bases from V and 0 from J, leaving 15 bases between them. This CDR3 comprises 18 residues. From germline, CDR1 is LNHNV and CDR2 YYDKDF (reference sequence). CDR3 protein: CATSRDGRTSYSNQPQHF. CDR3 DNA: TGTGCCACCAGCAGAGATGGTCGGACAAGTTATAGCAATCAGCCCCAGCATTTT.

As DNA, the CDR3 is TGCGCCAGCAGATCGACCGGACTAGCGGGCACAGATACGCAGTATTTT. The encoded protein is CASRSTGLAGTDTQYF. The V call is TRBV5-1, the J call TRBJ2-3, with TRBD2 identical over 10 bases. Germline V gives CDR1 SGHRS, CDR2 YFSETQ. Germline trimming cut 5 bases from V and 1 base from J; bases unmatched to any gene: 7. The CDR3 spans 16 residues. The full variable domain, in which reference TRBV5-1 and TRBJ2-3 provide the parts outside the CDR3, is KAGVTQTPRYLIKTRGQQVTLSCSPISGHRSVSWYQQTPGQGLQFLFEYFSETQRNKGNFPGRFSGRQFSNSRSEMNVSTLELGDSALYLCASRSTGLAGTDTQYFGPGTRLTVL.

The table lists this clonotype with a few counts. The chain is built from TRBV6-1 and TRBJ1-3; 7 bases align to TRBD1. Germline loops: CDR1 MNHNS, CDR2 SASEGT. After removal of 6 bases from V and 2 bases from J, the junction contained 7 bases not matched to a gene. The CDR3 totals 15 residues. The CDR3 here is CASRTGNQAGNTIYF. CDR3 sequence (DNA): TGTGCCAGCAGGACAGGGAATCAGGCTGGAAACACCATATATTTT.

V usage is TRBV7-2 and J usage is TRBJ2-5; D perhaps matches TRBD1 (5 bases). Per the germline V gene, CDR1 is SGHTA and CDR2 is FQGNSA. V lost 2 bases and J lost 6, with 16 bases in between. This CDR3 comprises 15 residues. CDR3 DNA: TGTGCCAGCAGCTTATTGGCAGGGCATGGGAAGACCCAGTACTTC. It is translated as CASSLLAGHGKTQYF.

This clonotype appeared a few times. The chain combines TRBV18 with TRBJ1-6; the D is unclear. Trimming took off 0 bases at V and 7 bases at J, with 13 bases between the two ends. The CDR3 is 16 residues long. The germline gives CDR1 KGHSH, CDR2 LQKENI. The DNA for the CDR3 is TGTGCCAGCTCACCACCGGTTCCGGGAAGCAATTCACCCCTCCACTTT. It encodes CASSPPVPGSNSPLHF.

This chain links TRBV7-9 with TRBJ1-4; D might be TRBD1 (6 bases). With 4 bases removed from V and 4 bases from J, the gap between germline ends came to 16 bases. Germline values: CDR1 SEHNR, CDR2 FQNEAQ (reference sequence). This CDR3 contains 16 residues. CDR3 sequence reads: CASSYEDSLFNEKLFF. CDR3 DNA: TGTGCCAGCAGCTATGAGGACAGCCTATTTAATGAAAAACTGTTTTTT. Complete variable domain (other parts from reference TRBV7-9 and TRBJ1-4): DTGVSQNPRHKITKRGQNVTFRCDPISEHNRLYWYRQTLGQGPEFLTYFQNEAQLEKSRLLSDRFSAERPKGSFSTLEIQRTEQGDSAMYLCASSYEDSLFNEKLFFGSGTQLSVL.

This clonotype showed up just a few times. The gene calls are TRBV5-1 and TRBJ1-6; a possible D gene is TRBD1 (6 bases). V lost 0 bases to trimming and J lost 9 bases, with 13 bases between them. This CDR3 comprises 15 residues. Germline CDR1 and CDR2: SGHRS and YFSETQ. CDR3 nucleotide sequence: TGCGCCAGCAGCTTGGCCGGCAGGGGTACTTCACCCCTCCACTTT. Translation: CASSLAGRGTSPLHF.

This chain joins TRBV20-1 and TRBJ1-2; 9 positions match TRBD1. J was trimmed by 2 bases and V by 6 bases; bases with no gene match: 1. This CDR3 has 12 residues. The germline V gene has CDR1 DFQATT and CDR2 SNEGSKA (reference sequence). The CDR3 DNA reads TGCAGTGCCGGGACAGGGAACTATGGCTACACCTTC. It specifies CSAGTGNYGYTF.

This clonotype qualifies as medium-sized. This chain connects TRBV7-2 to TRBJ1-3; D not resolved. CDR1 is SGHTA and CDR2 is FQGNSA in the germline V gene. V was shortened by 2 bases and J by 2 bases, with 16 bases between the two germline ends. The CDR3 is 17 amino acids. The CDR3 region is CASSLSRPAPAGNTIYF. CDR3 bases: TGTGCCAGCAGCTTATCGAGGCCGGCTCCAGCTGGAAACACCATATATTTT.

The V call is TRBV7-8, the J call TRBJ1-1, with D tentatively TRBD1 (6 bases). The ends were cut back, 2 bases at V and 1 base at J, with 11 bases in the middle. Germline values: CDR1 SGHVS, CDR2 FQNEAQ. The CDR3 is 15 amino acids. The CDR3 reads CASSLRYRENTEAFF. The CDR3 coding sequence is TGTGCCAGCAGCTTAAGATACAGGGAGAACACTGAAGCTTTCTTT.

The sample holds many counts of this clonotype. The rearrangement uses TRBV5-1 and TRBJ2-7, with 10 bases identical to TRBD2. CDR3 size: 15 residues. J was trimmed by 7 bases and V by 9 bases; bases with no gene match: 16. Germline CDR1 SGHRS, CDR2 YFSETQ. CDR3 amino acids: CATQVSGGPAEEQYF. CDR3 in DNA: TGCGCCACCCAAGTTAGCGGGGGGCCTGCTGAGGAGCAGTACTTC.

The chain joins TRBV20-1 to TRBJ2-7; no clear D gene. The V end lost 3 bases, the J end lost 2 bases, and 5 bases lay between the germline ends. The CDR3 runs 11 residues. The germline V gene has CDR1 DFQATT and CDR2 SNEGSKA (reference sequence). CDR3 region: CSASLAYEQYF. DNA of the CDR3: TGCAGTGCTAGCCTAGCCTACGAGCAGTACTTC.

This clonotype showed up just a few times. The CDR3 DNA reads as TGCGCCAGCAGCCAAAGACAGGGGAATGAAGCTTTCTTT. It specifies CASSQRQGNEAFF. The V call is TRBV4-3, the J call TRBJ1-1; 8 bases map to TRBD1. CDR1 LGHNA and CDR2 YSLEER come from the germline V gene. With 2 bases clipped from V and 7 bases from J, the junction kept 3 bases outside the gene matches. The CDR3 loop spans 13 amino acids.

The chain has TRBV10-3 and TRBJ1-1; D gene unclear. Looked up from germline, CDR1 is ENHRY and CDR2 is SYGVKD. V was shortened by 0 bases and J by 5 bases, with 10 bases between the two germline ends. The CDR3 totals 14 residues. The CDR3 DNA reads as TGTGCCATCAGTGAGTCCATGTTTAAGACTGAAGCTTTCTTT. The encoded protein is CAISESMFKTEAFF.

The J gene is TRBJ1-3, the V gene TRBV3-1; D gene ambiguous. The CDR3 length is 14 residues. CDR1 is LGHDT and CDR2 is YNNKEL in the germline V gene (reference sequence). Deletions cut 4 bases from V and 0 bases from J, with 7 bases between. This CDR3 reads CASSRDPSGNTIYF. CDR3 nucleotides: TGTGCCAGCAGCCGAGATCCCTCTGGAAACACCATATATTTT.

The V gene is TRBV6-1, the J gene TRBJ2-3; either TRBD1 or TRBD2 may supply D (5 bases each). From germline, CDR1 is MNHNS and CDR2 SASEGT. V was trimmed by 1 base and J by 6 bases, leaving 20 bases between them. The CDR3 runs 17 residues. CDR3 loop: CASSEDQNGAWEDTQYF. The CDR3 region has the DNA TGTGCCAGCAGTGAAGATCAAAACGGGGCTTGGGAGGATACGCAGTATTTT.

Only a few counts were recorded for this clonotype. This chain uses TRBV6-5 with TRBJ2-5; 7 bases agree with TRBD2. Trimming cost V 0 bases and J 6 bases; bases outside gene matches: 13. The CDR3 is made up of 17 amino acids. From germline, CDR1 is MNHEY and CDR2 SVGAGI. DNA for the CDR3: TGTGCCAGCAGTTACTCCTCCTGGCCCGGGGGAGGGAAGACCCAGTACTTC. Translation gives CASSYSSWPGGGKTQYF.

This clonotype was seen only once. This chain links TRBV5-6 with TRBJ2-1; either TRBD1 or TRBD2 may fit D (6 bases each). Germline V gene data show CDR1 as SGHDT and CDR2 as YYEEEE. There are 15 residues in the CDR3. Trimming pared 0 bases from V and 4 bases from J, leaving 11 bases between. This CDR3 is CASSLVGGGYNEQFF. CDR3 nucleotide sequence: TGTGCCAGCAGCTTGGTCGGAGGGGGATACAATGAGCAGTTCTTC.

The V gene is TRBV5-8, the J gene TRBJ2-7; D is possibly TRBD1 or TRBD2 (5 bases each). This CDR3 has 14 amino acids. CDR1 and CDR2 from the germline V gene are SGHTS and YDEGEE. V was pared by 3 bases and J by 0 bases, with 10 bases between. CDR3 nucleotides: TGTGCCAGCAGCTCCCATGGGGGCTCCTACGAGCAGTACTTC. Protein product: CASSSHGGSYEQYF.

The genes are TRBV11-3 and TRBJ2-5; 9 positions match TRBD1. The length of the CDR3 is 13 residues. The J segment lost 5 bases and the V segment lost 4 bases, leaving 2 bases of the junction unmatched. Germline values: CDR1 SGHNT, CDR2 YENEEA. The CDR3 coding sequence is TGTGCCAGCAGCTCACAGGGGGCTGAGACCCAGTACTTC. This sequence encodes CASSSQGAETQYF. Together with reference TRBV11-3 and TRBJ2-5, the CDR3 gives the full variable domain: EAGVVQSPRYKIIEKKQPVAFWCNPISGHNTLYWYLQNLGQGPELLIRYENEEAVDDSQLPKDRFSAERLKGVDSTLKIQPAELGDSAVYLCASSSQGAETQYFGPGTRLLVL.

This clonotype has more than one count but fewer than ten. In DNA, the CDR3 is TGTGCCAGCAGCCGGCCCTCTGGAAACACCATATATTTT. As protein: CASSRPSGNTIYF. The chain recombines TRBV28 with TRBJ1-3; D ambiguous. With 6 bases removed from V and 0 bases from J, the gap between germline ends came to 6 bases. Germline loops: CDR1 MDHEN, CDR2 SYDVKM. This CDR3 is 13 amino acids long.

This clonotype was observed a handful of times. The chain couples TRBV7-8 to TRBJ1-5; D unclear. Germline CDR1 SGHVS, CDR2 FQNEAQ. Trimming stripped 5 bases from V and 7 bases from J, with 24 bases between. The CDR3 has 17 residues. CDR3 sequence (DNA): TGTGCCAGCAGCCCACGACGCTGGCAGCCCGCGGGGCAGCCCCAGCATTTT. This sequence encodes CASSPRRWQPAGQPQHF. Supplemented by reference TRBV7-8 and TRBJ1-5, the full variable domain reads GAGVSQSPRYKVAKRGQDVALRCDPISGHVSLFWYQQALGQGPEFLTYFQNEAQLDKSGLPSDRFFAERPEGSVSTLKIQRTQQEDSAVYLCASSPRRWQPAGQPQHFGDGTRLSIL.